These T cell receptor beta chains were read from a single sample in a study of siplizumab effects on memory and regulatory T cells. Using immunoSEQ multiplex PCR, the repertoire was profiled, and TCRdb retains in-frame clones only, with some absent. The data contain approximately 65,000 clones, around 80% of them singletons. The specimen sequenced was memory CD4+ T cells sorted from blood. These receptors all come from a human donor in good health. Both conserved end residues are trimmed from each CDR3.

j_call v_call cdr3_aa
TRBJ2-1 TRBV6-5 AWESYNEQF
TRBJ1-1 TRBV28 ASNIGTVNTEAF
TRBJ1-1 TRBV7-3 ASSKGVEDTEAF
TRBJ1-5 TRBV15 ATSRGGQSYSNQPQH
TRBJ2-5 TRBV28 ASSQTGVLQETQY
TRBJ1-2 TRBV6-5 ASLDSLYGYT
TRBJ2-7 TRBV6-5 ASSYLAGGTVEQY
TRBJ2-5 TRBV7-6 ASSLGSGGLSQETQY
TRBJ1-2 TRBV10-3 AISPQEGSGYT
TRBJ2-7 TRBV7-9 ASSRTNGHHYEQY
TRBJ1-6 TRBV19 ASSTTAGKDSPLH
TRBJ2-7 TRBV7-9 ASATGKLFYEQY
TRBJ1-5 TRBV7-9 ASSRGGNQPQH
TRBJ2-4 TRBV7-2 ASSPTPTGIQY
TRBJ1-6 TRBV7-9 ASSVPMDNSPLH
TRBJ1-1 TRBV5-1 ASSLQGSTEAF
TRBJ2-7 TRBV6-1 ASILSQGSYEQY
TRBJ2-7 TRBV11-2 ASSRGRADLNLEQY
TRBJ1-2 TRBV28 ASSFRQGDGYT
TRBJ1-2 TRBV7-2 ASSLNRGDGYT
TRBJ2-5 TRBV2 ATPASGGQETQY
TRBJ2-1 TRBV7-2 ASSLDRNNEQF
TRBJ1-6 TRBV9 ASSRQVGGYNSPLH
TRBJ1-2 TRBV5-5 ASSPGPQINYGYT